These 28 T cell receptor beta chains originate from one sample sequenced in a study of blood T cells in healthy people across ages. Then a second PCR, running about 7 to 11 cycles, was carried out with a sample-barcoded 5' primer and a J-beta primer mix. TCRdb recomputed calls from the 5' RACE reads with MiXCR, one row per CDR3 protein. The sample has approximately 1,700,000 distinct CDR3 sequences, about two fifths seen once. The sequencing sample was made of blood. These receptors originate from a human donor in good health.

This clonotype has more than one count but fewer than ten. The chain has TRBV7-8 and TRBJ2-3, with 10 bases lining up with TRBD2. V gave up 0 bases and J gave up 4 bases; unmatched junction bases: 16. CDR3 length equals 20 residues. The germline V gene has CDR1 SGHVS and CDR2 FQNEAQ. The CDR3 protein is CASSLALEASGGPMADTQYF. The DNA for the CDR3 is TGTGCCAGCAGCTTAGCCCTTGAGGCTAGCGGGGGTCCCATGGCAGATACGCAGTATTTT.

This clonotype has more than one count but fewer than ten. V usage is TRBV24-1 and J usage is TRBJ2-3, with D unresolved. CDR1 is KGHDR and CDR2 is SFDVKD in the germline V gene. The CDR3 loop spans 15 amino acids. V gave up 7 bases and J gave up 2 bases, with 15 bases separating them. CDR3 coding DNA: TGTGCCACCAGCAACCCCGGCCGACTCACAGATACGCAGTATTTT. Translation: CATSNPGRLTDTQYF.

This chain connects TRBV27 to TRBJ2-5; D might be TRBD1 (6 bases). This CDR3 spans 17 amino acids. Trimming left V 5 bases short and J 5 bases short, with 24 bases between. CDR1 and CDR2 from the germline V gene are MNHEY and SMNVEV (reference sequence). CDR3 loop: CASSPIPTSGVWETQYF. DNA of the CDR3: TGTGCCAGCAGTCCGATTCCGACCTCAGGGGTGTGGGAGACCCAGTACTTC.

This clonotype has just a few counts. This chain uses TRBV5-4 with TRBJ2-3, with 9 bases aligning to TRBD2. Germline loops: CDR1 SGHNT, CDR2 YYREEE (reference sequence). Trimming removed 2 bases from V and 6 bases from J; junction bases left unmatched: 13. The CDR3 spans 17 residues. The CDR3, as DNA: TGTGCCAGCAGCTTCTCAAGGGCGGGGGGGCCAGCGGATACGCAGTATTTT. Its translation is CASSFSRAGGPADTQYF.

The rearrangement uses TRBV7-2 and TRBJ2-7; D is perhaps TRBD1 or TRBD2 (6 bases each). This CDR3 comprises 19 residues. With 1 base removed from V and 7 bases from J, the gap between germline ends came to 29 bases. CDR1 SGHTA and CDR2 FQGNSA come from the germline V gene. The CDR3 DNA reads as TGTGCCAGCAGCTTAGAATCGAGCCGGGGGCTTGGGCGCCGAATGGAGCAGTACTTC. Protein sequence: CASSLESSRGLGRRMEQYF.

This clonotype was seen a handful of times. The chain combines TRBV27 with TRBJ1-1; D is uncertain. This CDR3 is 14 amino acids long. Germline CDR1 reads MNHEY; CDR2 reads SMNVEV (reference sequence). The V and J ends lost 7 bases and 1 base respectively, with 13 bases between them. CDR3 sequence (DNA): TGTGCCAGCATTTTCTCTCCTGGGAACACTGAAGCTTTCTTT. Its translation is CASIFSPGNTEAFF.

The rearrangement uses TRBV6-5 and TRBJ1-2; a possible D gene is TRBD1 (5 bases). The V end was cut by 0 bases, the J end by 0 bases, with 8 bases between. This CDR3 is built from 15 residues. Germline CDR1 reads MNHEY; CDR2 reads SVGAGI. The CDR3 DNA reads TGTGCCAGCAGTTACTCGACAGACGCTAACTATGGCTACACCTTC. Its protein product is CASSYSTDANYGYTF.

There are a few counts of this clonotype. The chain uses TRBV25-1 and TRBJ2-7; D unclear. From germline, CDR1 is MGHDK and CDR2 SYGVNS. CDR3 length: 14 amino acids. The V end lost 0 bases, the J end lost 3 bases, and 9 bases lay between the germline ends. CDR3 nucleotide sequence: TGTGCCAGCAGTGAATATTATGGGGACTACGAGCAGTACTTC. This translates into CASSEYYGDYEQYF.

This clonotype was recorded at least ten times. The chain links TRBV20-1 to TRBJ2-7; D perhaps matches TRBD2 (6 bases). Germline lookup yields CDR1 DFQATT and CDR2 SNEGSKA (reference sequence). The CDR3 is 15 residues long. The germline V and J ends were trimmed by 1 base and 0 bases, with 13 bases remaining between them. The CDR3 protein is CSARGYGGISYEQYF. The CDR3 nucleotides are TGCAGTGCTAGAGGCTATGGAGGGATCTCCTACGAGCAGTACTTC.

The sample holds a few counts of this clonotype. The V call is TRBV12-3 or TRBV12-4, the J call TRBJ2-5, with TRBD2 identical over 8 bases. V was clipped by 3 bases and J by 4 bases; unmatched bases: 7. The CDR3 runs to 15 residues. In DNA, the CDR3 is TGTGCCAGCAGTTTTCTGGCGGGGGGCGGAGAGACCCAGTACTTC. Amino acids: CASSFLAGGGETQYF.

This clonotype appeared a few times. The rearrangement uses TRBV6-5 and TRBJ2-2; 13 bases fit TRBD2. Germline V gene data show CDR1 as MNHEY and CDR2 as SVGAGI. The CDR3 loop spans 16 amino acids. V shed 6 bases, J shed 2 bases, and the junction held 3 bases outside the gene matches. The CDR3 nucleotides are TGTGCCAGCAGCCGACTAGCGGGGGGCAACACCGGGGAGCTGTTTTTT. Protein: CASSRLAGGNTGELFF.

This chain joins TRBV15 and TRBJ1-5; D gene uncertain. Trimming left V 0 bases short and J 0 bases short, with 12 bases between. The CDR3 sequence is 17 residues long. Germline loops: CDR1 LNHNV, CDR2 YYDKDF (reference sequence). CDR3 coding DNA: TGTGCCACCAGCAGAGATCAATTCGGCCATAGCAATCAGCCCCAGCATTTT. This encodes CATSRDQFGHSNQPQHF.

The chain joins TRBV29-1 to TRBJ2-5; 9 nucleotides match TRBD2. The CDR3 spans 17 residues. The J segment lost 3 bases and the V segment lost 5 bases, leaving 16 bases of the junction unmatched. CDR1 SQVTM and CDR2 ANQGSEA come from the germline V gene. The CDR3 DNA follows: TGCAGCGTTTTCACCAGCGGGGGGCTCGCCACCGAAGAGACCCAGTACTTC. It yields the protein CSVFTSGGLATEETQYF.

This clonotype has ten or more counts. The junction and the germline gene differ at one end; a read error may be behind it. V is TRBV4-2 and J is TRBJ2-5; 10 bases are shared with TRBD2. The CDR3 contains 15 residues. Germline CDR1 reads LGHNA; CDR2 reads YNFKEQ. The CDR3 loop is CASSQERGGQETQYF. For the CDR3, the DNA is TGCGCCAGCAGCCAAGAGCGGGGGGGCCAAGAGACCCAGTACTTC.

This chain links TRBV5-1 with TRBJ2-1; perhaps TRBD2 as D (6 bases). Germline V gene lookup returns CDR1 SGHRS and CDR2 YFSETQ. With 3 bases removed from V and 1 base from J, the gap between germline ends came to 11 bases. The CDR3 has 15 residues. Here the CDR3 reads CASSSEGGSYNEQFF. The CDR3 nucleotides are TGCGCCAGCAGCTCGGAGGGAGGTTCCTACAATGAGCAGTTCTTC.

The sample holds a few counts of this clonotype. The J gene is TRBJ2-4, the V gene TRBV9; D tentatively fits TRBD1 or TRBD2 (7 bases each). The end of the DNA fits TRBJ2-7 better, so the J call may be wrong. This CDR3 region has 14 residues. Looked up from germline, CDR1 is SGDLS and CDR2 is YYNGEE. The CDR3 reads CASSEGGTDYEQYF. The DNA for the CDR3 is TGTGCCAGCAGCGAGGGGGGGACAGACTACGAGCAGTACTTC.

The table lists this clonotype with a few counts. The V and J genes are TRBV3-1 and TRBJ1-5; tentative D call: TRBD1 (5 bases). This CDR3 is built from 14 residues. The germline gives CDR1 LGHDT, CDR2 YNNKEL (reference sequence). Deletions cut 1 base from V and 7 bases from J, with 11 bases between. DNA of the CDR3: TGTGCCAGCAGCCAAGGTATGGGGGAGCAGCCCCAGCATTTT. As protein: CASSQGMGEQPQHF.

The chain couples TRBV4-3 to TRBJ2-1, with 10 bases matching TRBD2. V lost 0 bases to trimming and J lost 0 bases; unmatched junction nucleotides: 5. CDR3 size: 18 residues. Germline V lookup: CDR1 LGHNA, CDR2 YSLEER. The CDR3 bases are TGCGCCAGCAGCCAAGACCTGTTAGCGGGGGGCTCCTACAATGAGCAGTTCTTC. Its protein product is CASSQDLLAGGSYNEQFF.

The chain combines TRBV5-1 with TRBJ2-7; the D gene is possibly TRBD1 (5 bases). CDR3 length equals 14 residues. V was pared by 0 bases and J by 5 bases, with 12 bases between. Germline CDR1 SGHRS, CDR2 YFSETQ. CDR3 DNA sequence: TGCGCCAGCAGCTTGGAGCAGGGCGTCAACGAGCAGTACTTC. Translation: CASSLEQGVNEQYF.

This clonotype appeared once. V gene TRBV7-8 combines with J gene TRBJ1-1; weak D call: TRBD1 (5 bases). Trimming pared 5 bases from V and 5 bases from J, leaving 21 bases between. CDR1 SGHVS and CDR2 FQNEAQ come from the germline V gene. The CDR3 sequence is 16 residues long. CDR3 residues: CASSARDVYRGTEAFF. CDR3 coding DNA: TGTGCCAGCAGCGCAAGGGACGTCTACCGGGGGACTGAAGCTTTCTTT.

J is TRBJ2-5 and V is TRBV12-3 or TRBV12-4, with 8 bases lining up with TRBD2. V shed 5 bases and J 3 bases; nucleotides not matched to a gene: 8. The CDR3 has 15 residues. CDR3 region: CASSPRSRGEETQYF. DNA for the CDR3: TGTGCCAGCAGTCCCCGCTCGCGGGGGGAAGAGACCCAGTACTTC.

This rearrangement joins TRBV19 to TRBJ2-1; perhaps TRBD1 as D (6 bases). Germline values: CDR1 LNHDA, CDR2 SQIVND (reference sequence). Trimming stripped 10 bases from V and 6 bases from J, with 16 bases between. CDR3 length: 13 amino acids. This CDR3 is CATGQSRGNEQFF. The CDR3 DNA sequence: TGTGCCACTGGACAGTCTCGGGGCAATGAGCAGTTCTTC.

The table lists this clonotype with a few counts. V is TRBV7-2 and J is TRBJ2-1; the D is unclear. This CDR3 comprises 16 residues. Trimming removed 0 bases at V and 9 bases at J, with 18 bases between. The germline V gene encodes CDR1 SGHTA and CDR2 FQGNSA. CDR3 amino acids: CASSLAAAPSGGEQFF. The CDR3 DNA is TGTGCCAGCAGCTTAGCGGCGGCTCCTAGTGGTGGTGAGCAGTTCTTC. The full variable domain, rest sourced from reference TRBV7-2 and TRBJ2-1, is GAGVSQSPSNKVTEKGKDVELRCDPISGHTALYWYRQSLGQGLEFLIYFQGNSAPDKSGLPSDRFSAERTGGSVSTLTIQRTQQEDSAVYLCASSLAAAPSGGEQFFGPGTRLTVL.

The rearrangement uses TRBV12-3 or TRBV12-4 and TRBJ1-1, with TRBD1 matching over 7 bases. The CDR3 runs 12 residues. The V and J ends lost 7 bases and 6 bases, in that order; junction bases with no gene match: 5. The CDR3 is CASTTGQAEAFF. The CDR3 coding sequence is TGTGCCAGCACTACCGGACAGGCTGAAGCTTTCTTT.

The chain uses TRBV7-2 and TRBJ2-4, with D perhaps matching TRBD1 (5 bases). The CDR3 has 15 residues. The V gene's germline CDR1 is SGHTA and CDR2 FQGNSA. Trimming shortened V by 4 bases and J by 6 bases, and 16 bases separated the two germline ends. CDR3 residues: CASSSVGVSRNIQYF. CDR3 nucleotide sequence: TGTGCCAGCAGCTCCGTAGGGGTTTCACGAAACATTCAGTACTTC.

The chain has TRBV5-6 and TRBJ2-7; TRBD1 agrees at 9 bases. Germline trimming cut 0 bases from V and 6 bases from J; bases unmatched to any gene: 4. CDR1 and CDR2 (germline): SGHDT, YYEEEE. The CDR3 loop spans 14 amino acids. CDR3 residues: CASSLEQGASEQYF. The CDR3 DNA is TGTGCCAGCAGCTTGGAACAGGGGGCGAGCGAGCAGTACTTC.

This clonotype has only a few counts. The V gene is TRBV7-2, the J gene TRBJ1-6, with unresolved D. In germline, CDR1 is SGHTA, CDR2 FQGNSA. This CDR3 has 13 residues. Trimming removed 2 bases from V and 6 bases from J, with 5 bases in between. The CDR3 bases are TGTGCCAGCAGCTTAATGGTTAATTCACCCCTCCACTTT. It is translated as CASSLMVNSPLHF.

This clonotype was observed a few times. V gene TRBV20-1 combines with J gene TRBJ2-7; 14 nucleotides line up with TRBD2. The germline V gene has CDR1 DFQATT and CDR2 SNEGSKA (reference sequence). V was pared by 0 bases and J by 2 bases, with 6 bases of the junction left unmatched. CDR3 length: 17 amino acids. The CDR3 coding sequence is TGCAGTGCTAGAGATTTGGGACTAGCGGGGGCGACCTACGAGCAGTACTTC. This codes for CSARDLGLAGATYEQYF.